The clone carrying this T cell receptor beta chain was counted ten times or more. Hyperthyroidism, newly diagnosed and lasting under 2 months, affected patients aged 18 to 65. Each diagnosis drew on symptoms, thyroxine, TRAb, thyroid ultrasound and orbital computed tomography findings. The sample originates from a study of T cells in Graves' hyperthyroidism and ophthalmopathy. RNA transcripts provided the source from which TCR beta CDR3 regions were amplified. RT-PCR in the first round (using the HTBI primer set) targeted the TCR CDR3. Using its own MiXCR run on the multiplex PCR reads, TCRdb lists one record per CDR3 protein. The sample lists roughly 250,000 distinct CDR3 sequences; 13% to 15% were seen once. With 7 bases removed from V and 5 bases from J, the gap between germline ends came to 11 bases. Germline loops: CDR1 SGHNT, CDR2 YYREEE (reference sequence). The CDR3 sequence is 12 residues long.

The rearrangement links TRBV5-4 to TRBJ2-3; D possibly corresponds to TRBD2 (5 bases). This TCR was recovered from a woman between 40 and 50 years old with Graves' hyperthyroidism that later progressed to Graves' ophthalmopathy. Sequencing was carried out using blood. The CDR3 loop is CASGELGDTQYF. Written as DNA, the CDR3 is TGTGCCAGCGGCGAACTAGGAGATACGCAGTATTTT.